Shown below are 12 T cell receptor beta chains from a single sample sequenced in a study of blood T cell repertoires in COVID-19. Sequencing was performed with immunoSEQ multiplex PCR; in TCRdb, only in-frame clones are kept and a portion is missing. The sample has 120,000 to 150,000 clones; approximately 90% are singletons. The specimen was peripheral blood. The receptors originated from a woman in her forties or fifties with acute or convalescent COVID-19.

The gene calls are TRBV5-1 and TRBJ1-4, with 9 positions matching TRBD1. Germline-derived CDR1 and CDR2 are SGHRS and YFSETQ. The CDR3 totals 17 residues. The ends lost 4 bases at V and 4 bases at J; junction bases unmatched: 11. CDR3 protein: CASSPGPDRGGNEKLFF. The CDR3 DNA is TGCGCCAGCAGCCCGGGCCCGGACAGGGGTGGTAATGAAAAACTGTTTTTT. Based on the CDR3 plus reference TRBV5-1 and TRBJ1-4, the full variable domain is KAGVTQTPRYLIKTRGQQVTLSCSPISGHRSVSWYQQTPGQGLQFLFEYFSETQRNKGNFPGRFSGRQFSNSRSEMNVSTLELGDSALYLCASSPGPDRGGNEKLFFGSGTQLSVL.

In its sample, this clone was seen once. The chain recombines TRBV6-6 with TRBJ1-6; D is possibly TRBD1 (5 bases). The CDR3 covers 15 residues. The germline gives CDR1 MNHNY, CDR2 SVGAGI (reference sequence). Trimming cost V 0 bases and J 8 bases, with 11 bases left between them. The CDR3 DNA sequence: TGTGCCAGCAGTTACTCCCAGGGAAGAGATTCACCCCTCCACTTT. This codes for CASSYSQGRDSPLHF.

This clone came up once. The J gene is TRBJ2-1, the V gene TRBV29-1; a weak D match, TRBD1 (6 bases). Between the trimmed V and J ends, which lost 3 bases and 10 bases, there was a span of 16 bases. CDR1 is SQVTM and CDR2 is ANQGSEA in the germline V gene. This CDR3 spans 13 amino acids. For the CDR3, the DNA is TGCAGCGTTGAGGAGATGGGGGCTCGCGAGCAGTTCTTC. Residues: CSVEEMGAREQFF.

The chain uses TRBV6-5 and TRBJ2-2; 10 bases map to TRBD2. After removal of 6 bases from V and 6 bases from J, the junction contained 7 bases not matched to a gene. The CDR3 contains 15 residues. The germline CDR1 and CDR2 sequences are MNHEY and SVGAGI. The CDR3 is CASREREGQAGELFF. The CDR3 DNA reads TGTGCCAGCAGGGAGCGGGAGGGCCAGGCCGGGGAGCTGTTTTTT.

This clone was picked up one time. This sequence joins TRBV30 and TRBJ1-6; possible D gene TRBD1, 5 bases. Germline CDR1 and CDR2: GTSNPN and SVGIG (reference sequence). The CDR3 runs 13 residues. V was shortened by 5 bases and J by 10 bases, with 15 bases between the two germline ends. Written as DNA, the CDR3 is TGTGCCTGGGCCCAGGGACTAAAATCACCCCTCCACTTT. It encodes CAWAQGLKSPLHF.

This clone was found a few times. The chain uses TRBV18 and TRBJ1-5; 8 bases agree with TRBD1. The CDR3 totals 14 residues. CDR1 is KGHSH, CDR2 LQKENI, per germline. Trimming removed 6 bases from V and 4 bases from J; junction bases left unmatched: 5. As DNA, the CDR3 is TGTGCCAGCTCGCAGGACAGGGTTAATCAGCCCCAGCATTTT. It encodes CASSQDRVNQPQHF.

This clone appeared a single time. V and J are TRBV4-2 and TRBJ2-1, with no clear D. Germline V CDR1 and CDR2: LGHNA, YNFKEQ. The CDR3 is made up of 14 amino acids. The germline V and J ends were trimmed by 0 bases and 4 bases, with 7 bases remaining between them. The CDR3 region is CASSQEERYNEQFF. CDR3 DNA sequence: TGTGCCAGCAGCCAAGAAGAACGGTACAATGAGCAGTTCTTC.

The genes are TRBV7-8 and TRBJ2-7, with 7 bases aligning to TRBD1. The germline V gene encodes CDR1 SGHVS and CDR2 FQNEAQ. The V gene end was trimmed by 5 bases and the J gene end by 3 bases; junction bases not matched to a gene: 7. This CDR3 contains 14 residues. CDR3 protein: CASSRGQVIYEQYF. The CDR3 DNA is TGTGCCAGCAGCCGCGGACAGGTCATCTACGAGCAGTACTTC.

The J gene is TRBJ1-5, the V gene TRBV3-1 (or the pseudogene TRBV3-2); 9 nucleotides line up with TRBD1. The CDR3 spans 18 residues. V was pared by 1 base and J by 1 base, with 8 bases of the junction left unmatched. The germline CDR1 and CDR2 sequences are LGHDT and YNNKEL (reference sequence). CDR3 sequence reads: CASSQGVTGTGSNQPQHF. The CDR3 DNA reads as TGTGCCAGCAGCCAAGGAGTAACCGGGACAGGGAGCAATCAGCCCCAGCATTTT.

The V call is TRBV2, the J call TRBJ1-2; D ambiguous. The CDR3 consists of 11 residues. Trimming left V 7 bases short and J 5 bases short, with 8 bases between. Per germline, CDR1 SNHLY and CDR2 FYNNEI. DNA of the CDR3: TGTGCCAGCACCCAACAGTATGGCTACACCTTC. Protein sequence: CASTQQYGYTF.

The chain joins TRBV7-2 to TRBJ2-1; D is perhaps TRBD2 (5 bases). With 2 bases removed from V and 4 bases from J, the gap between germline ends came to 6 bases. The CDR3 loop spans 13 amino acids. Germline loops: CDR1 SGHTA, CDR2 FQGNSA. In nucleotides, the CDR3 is TGTGCCAGCAGCTTACAGCGGTACAATGAGCAGTTCTTC. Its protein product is CASSLQRYNEQFF.

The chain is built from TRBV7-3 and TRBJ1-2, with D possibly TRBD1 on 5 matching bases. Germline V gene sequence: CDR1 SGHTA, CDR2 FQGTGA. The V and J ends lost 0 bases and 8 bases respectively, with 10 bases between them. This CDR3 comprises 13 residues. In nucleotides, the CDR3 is TGTGCCAGCAGCTTAACGACAGCGATGGGCTACACCTTC. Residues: CASSLTTAMGYTF. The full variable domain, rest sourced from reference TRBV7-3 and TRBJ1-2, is GAGVSQTPSNKVTEKGKYVELRCDPISGHTALYWYRQSLGQGPEFLIYFQGTGAADDSGLPNDRFFAVRPEGSVSTLKIQRTERGDSAVYLCASSLTTAMGYTFGSGTRLTVV.